Below, 20 T cell receptor beta chains from the same sample are listed, as sequenced in a study of shared clonotypes between healthy human individuals. Naive CD8 populations comprised CD45RO-negative cells positively selected for CCR7, excluding terminally differentiated effector memory CD45RA+ cells. Measured with immunoSEQ multiplex PCR; TCRdb has only the in-frame clones, and not every one. The sample shows about 600,000 clones, nearly 98% of them seen only once. Sequenced: naive CD8+ T cells sorted from blood. These receptor sequences come from a young man in good health.

The V gene is TRBV4-1, the J gene TRBJ1-5; the D is unclear. This CDR3 has 14 amino acids. CDR1 is MGHRA and CDR2 is YSYEKL in the germline V gene. V was clipped by 3 bases and J by 5 bases, with 11 bases between them. This CDR3 reads CASSQTSVDQPQHF. CDR3 in DNA: TGCGCCAGCAGCCAGACGAGCGTAGATCAGCCCCAGCATTTT.

The chain joins TRBV25-1 to TRBJ1-2; D perhaps matches TRBD1 (5 bases). V lost 2 bases to trimming and J lost 5 bases, with 15 bases between them. The CDR3 is made up of 15 amino acids. Germline assignment: CDR1 MGHDK and CDR2 SYGVNS. This CDR3 is CASSEGYGTEYGYTF. The CDR3 nucleotides read TGTGCCAGCAGTGAAGGGTACGGGACGGAATATGGCTACACCTTC.

This chain uses TRBV7-6 with TRBJ1-5; 7 bases align to TRBD1. This CDR3 has 17 residues. J was trimmed by 2 bases and V by 2 bases; bases with no gene match: 9. In germline, CDR1 is SGHVS, CDR2 FNYEAQ. CDR3 nucleotides: TGTGCCAGCAGCTTACTGTTGTCAGGGGGTGGCAATCAGCCCCAGCATTTT. This translates into CASSLLLSGGGNQPQHF.

This clone was observed a handful of times. The chain carries TRBV10-1 and TRBJ2-7; 12 bases agree with TRBD1. The germline V gene has CDR1 WNHNN and CDR2 SYGVQD (reference sequence). The V gene end was trimmed by 1 base and the J gene end by 3 bases; junction bases not matched to a gene: 7. The CDR3 loop spans 17 amino acids. The CDR3 region has the DNA TGCGCCAGCAGTGAGTTTACCGGGACAGGGGGCCTCTACGAGCAGTACTTC. This translates into CASSEFTGTGGLYEQYF.

The J gene is TRBJ2-7, the V gene TRBV27, with 8 bases identical to TRBD1. Germline CDR1 is MNHEY and CDR2 is SMNVEV (reference sequence). The CDR3 extends over 14 amino acids. The V segment lost 5 bases and the J segment 4 bases; nucleotides outside the gene matches: 7. The CDR3 reads CASSPDRGGYEQYF. CDR3 in DNA: TGTGCCAGCAGTCCCGACAGGGGTGGATACGAGCAGTACTTC.

The rearrangement uses TRBV13 and TRBJ1-1, with a weak D call TRBD1 (6 bases). The V gene lost 3 bases and the J gene lost 4 bases, with 30 bases spanning the gap. CDR3 size: 20 residues. The V gene's germline CDR1 is PRHDT and CDR2 FYEKMQ (reference sequence). As DNA, the CDR3 is TGTGCCAGCAGCTTTAACCACCCAACACGACAGGACGCCTCGGGCACTGAAGCTTTCTTT. It is translated as CASSFNHPTRQDASGTEAFF.

V usage is TRBV30 and J usage is TRBJ2-1; D remains unclear. Germline CDR1 GTSNPN, CDR2 SVGIG (reference sequence). The CDR3 has 10 amino acids. V was cut by 1 base and J by 10 bases, with 5 bases left in between. As DNA, the CDR3 is TGTGCCTGGAGTGAAGGGGAGCAGTTCTTC. It translates to CAWSEGEQFF. Supplemented by reference TRBV30 and TRBJ2-1, the full variable domain reads SQTIHQWPATLVQPVGSPLSLECTVEGTSNPNLYWYRQAAGRGLQLLFYSVGIGQISSEVPQNLSASRPQDRQFILSSKKLLLSDSGFYLCAWSEGEQFFGPGTRLTVL.

The chain has TRBV5-4 and TRBJ2-7; D remains unclear. Germline CDR1 reads SGHNT; CDR2 reads YYREEE (reference sequence). The CDR3 spans 11 residues. Trimming took off 4 bases at V and 1 base at J, with 3 bases between the two ends. Here the CDR3 DNA reads TGTGCCAGCAGCGGTTCCTACGAGCAGTACTTC. Protein sequence: CASSGSYEQYF.

The rearrangement links TRBV27 to TRBJ2-7, with no clear D. Trimming left V 0 bases short and J 2 bases short, with 17 bases between. The CDR3 contains 17 residues. Germline values: CDR1 MNHEY, CDR2 SMNVEV (reference sequence). CDR3 nucleotide sequence: TGTGCCAGCAGTTTATCCCCCGGCCTAGGGCCCCCCTACGAGCAGTACTTC. Amino acid sequence: CASSLSPGLGPPYEQYF.

The rearrangement links TRBV2 to TRBJ2-7; 13 nucleotides agree with TRBD2. The CDR3 totals 14 residues. The junction had 11 bases not matched to a gene; V was cut back by 11 bases and J by 7 bases. Germline-derived CDR1 and CDR2 are SNHLY and FYNNEI. The CDR3 loop is CAGGGLAGAGEQYF. Written as DNA, the CDR3 is TGTGCCGGGGGTGGACTAGCGGGAGCTGGTGAGCAGTACTTC.

This chain joins TRBV6-1 and TRBJ1-4; 10 bases are a match to TRBD1. This CDR3 spans 17 amino acids. Germline loops: CDR1 MNHNS, CDR2 SASEGT. V shed 2 bases and J 0 bases; nucleotides not matched to a gene: 3. The CDR3 DNA is TGTGCCAGCAGTGAACGGACAGGGGGTGCAACTAATGAAAAACTGTTTTTT. Amino acids: CASSERTGGATNEKLFF.

This chain links TRBV28 with TRBJ2-3, with D perhaps matching TRBD1 (6 bases). CDR3 length equals 15 residues. Germline loops: CDR1 MDHEN, CDR2 SYDVKM. V was trimmed by 3 bases and J by 0 bases, leaving 10 bases between them. CDR3 DNA: TGTGCCAGCAGTTTGGGGGACACCAGCACAGATACGCAGTATTTT. Encoded protein: CASSLGDTSTDTQYF.

The genes are TRBV5-1 and TRBJ2-7; a possible D gene is TRBD1 (5 bases). V lost 0 bases, J lost 3 bases, and 13 bases lay in between. Per germline, CDR1 SGHRS and CDR2 YFSETQ. The CDR3 covers 15 residues. DNA for the CDR3: TGCGCCAGCAGCTTGGAGGGCAGGGTTTACTACGAGCAGTACTTC. It codes for CASSLEGRVYYEQYF.

V usage is TRBV10-3 and J usage is TRBJ2-7, with 7 bases matching TRBD2. The CDR3 consists of 14 residues. From germline, CDR1 is ENHRY and CDR2 SYGVKD. The V and J ends lost 3 bases and 4 bases, in that order; junction bases with no gene match: 6. The DNA of the CDR3 is TGTGCCATCAGTGAAACCGGGACTATATACGAGCAGTACTTC. Its protein product is CAISETGTIYEQYF.

This sequence joins TRBV28 and TRBJ2-1, with 8 bases aligning to TRBD2. V dropped 4 bases and J dropped 3; count of bases not matched to a gene: 8. The germline CDR1 and CDR2 sequences are MDHEN and SYDVKM. The CDR3 runs to 16 residues. For the CDR3, the DNA is TGTGCCAGCAGTTCCGAAGCGGGAGTTTACTACAATGAGCAGTTCTTC. Translation: CASSSEAGVYYNEQFF.

The chain employs TRBV7-9 and TRBJ2-7, with D perhaps TRBD1 (6 bases). The V end lost 6 bases, the J end lost 3 bases, and 15 bases lay between the germline ends. Looked up from germline, CDR1 is SEHNR and CDR2 is FQNEAQ (reference sequence). The CDR3 runs 14 residues. CDR3 DNA sequence: TGTGCCAGCAGTCGCGCAGGGGTAGTCTACGAGCAGTACTTC. It specifies CASSRAGVVYEQYF.

J is TRBJ2-1 and V is TRBV11-2; 7 positions match TRBD1. This CDR3 comprises 15 residues. Germline V gives CDR1 SGHAT, CDR2 FQNNGV. V lost 5 bases, J lost 1 base, and 5 bases stayed unmatched. CDR3 residues: CASSPDRESYNEQFF. In nucleotides, the CDR3 is TGTGCCAGCAGCCCAGACAGGGAATCCTACAATGAGCAGTTCTTC.

The chain is built from TRBV9 and TRBJ2-7; D not resolved. There are 14 residues in the CDR3. Trimming pared 0 bases from V and 0 bases from J, leaving 7 bases between. The germline gives CDR1 SGDLS, CDR2 YYNGEE. The CDR3 region is CASSVGGFSYEQYF. In DNA form, the CDR3 reads TGTGCCAGCAGCGTAGGCGGTTTCTCCTACGAGCAGTACTTC. Looking up the rest from reference TRBV9 and TRBJ2-7 gives the full variable domain: DSGVTQTPKHLITATGQRVTLRCSPRSGDLSVYWYQQSLDQGLQFLIQYYNGEERAKGNILERFSAQQFPDLHSELNLSSLELGDSALYFCASSVGGFSYEQYFGPGTRLTVT.

The CDR3 region is CAIGWDDEQFF. CDR3 nucleotide sequence: TGTGCCATAGGATGGGATGATGAGCAGTTCTTC. This chain uses TRBV10-3 with TRBJ2-1, with D unresolved. With 9 bases removed from V and 8 bases from J, the gap between germline ends came to 11 bases. The CDR3 covers 11 residues. Germline CDR1 ENHRY, CDR2 SYGVKD.

J is TRBJ1-1 and V is TRBV7-2; D ambiguous. Germline CDR1 reads SGHTA; CDR2 reads FQGNSA. This CDR3 has 13 amino acids. V dropped 1 base and J dropped 1 base, with 4 bases sitting between them. This CDR3 reads CASSLGQNTEAFF. CDR3 nucleotides: TGTGCCAGCAGCTTAGGGCAGAACACTGAAGCTTTCTTT.